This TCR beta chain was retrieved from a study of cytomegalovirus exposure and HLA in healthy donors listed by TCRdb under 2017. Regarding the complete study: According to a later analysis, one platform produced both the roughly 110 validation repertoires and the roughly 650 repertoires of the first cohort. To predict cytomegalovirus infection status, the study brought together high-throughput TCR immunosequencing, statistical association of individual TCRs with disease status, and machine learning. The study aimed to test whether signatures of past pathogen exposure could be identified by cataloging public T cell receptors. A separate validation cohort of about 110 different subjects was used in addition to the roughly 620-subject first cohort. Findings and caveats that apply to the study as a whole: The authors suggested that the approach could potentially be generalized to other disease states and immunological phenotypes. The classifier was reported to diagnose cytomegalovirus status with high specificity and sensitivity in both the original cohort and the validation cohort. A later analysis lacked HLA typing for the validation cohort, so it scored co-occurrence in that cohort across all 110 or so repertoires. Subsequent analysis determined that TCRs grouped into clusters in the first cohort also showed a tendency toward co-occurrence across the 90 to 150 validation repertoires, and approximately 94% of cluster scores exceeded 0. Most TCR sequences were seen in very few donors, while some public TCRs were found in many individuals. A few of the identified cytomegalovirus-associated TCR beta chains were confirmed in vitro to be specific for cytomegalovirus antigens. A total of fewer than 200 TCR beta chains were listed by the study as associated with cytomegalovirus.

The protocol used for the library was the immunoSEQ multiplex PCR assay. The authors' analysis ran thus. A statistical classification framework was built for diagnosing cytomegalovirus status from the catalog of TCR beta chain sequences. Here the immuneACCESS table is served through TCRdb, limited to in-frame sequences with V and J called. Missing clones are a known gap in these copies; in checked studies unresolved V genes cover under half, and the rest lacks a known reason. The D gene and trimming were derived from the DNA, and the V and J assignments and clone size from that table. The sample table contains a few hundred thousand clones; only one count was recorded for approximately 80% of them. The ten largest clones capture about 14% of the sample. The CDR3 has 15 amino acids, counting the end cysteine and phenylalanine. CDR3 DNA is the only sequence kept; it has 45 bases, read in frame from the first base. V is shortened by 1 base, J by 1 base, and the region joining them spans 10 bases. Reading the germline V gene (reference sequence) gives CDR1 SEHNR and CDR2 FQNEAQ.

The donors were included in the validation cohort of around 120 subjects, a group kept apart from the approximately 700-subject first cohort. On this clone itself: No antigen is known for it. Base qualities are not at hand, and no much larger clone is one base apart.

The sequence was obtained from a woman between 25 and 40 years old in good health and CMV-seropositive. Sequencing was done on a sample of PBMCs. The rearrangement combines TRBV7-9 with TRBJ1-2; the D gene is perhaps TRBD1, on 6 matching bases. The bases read TGTGCCAGCAGCTTAGTGACAGGCCATAACTATGGCTACACCTTC. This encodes CASSLVTGHNYGYTF.